This T cell receptor beta chain was profiled in a study of cytomegalovirus exposure and HLA in healthy donors. Study-level background: An analysis done earlier identified more than 90 million unique TCR beta sequences from 190 million or so T cells. Study-wide points: Sequencing likely generated an artifact that appeared as a cluster of highly shared sequence variants.

In germline, CDR1 is SGDLS, CDR2 YYNGEE. This CDR3 contains 16 residues. With V trimmed by 0 bases and J by 3 bases, 5 bases remained unmatched. The PCR had 60 Vbeta and 13 Jbeta primers. Sequencing used immunoSEQ multiplex PCR; TCRdb keeps in-frame clones, though not all of them. This table holds 100,000 to 150,000 clones. On this clone: Its antigen is not identified.

The sample consisted of PBMCs. The TCR sequence derives from a woman between 35 and 50 years old in good health and CMV-seropositive. J is TRBJ2-1 and V is TRBV9, with 8 bases identical to TRBD2. CDR3 bases: TGTGCCAGCAGCGTAGACCCAGCGGGAGTCTACAATGAGCAGTTCTTC. Translating it yields CASSVDPAGVYNEQFF.